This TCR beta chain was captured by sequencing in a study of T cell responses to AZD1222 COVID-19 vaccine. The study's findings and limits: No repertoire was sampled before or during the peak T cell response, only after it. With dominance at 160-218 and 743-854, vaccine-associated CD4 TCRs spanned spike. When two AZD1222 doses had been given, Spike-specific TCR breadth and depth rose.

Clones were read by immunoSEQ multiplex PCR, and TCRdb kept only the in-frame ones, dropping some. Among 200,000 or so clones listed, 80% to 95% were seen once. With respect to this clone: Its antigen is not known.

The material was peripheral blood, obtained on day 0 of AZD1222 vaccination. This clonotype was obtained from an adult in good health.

CDR3 region: CASSYRDFSYGYTF. Written as DNA, the CDR3 is TGTGCCAGCAGTTATAGGGATTTTAGCTATGGCTACACCTTC. The genes are TRBV6-5 and TRBJ1-2, with D uncertain. CDR1 and CDR2 (germline): MNHEY, SVGAGI. V lost 3 bases to trimming and J lost 4 bases, with 12 bases between them. This CDR3 is 14 amino acids long.